This record looks at one T cell receptor (beta chain) sequence and its context. The antigen remains undetermined. Extraction of RNA preceded its reverse transcription into cDNA, which served as the sequencing template. Libraries were prepared by immunoSEQ multiplex PCR; TCRdb keeps only in-frame clonotypes and omits some of them. Of around 200,000 clones in the sample, more than 60% were seen once. This specimen comes from a study of CD8+ T cells in alopecia areata. General study points: Affected lesional scalp, above all in alopecia totalis/universalis, was more clonal than normal scalp. Scalp samples also yield sequences of resident alphabeta T cells from normal skin.

V was trimmed by 0 bases and J by 8 bases, leaving 13 bases between them. Germline CDR1 and CDR2: GTSNPN and SVGIG (reference sequence). This CDR3 has 13 amino acids. V and J are TRBV30 and TRBJ1-2; no clear D gene. The clonotype comes from a human donor with alopecia areata. Sequenced here: CD4+ T cells sorted from blood, sampled at week 0. The CDR3 loop reads CAWSVPQSRGYTF. In nucleotides, the CDR3 is TGTGCCTGGAGTGTACCACAGTCGAGGGGCTACACCTTC.